A single T cell receptor beta chain is shown here with its context. The antigen remains undetermined. Trimming pared 5 bases from V and 6 bases from J, leaving 8 bases between. The CDR3 extends over 12 amino acids. Germline assignment: CDR1 SGHNT and CDR2 YYREEE (reference sequence). This sample's treatment: roughly 11-day PBMC culture with coronavirus spike peptide pools or control peptides (ViraFEST assay). Half the growth medium was swapped for new IL-2 medium on days 3 and 7. Sequencing of the DNA from cultured CD4+ T cells was carried out with the Oncomine TCR Beta short-read assay. TCRdb ran MiXCR on the PCR reads and lists one entry per CDR3 protein. The repertoire holds fewer than 20,000 distinct CDR3 sequences, with approximately 68% as singletons. This specimen belongs to a study of vaccination and CD4 T cells after COVID-19. Study summary: Median time from second vaccine dose to sampling was 72 days (14 to 241). Overlapping SARS-CoV-2, HCoV-NL63, HCoV-OC43 and HCoV-229E spike peptides stimulated the cells.

Study results and limitations: Reactive clonotype counts went from median 21 after infection to about 38 after vaccination, nonsignificantly.

The chain combines TRBV5-4 with TRBJ2-2; maybe TRBD1 (5 bases). The source of this sequence is a human donor who had recovered from COVID-19. Specimen: CD4+ T cells from blood, cultured in vitro. CDR3 protein: CASRRGPGELFF. In DNA, the CDR3 is TGTGCCAGCAGAAGGGGTCCCGGGGAGCTGTTTTTT.